This entry lists 30 T cell receptor beta chains sequenced from one sample in a study of OX40 agonist ivuxolimab in advanced cancers. Data came from immunoSEQ multiplex PCR; TCRdb stores just in-frame clones and leaves some out. This sample has roughly 91,000 clones, with roughly 90% found just once. The material was CD4+ or CD8+ T cells sorted from blood, obtained in a trial of the OX40 agonist ivuxolimab. The receptors here all came from an adult with an advanced solid tumor such as melanoma, head and neck, liver or kidney cancer.

This chain uses TRBV19 with TRBJ1-4, with 8 bases that match TRBD1. Germline V gene data show CDR1 as LNHDA and CDR2 as SQIVND (reference sequence). The CDR3 is 16 amino acids. Trimming removed 2 bases from V and 4 bases from J; junction bases left unmatched: 6. The CDR3 DNA is TGTGCCAGTAGTATATTGCCCGGACAGGGTAATGAAAAACTGTTTTTT. This sequence encodes CASSILPGQGNEKLFF.

The V call is TRBV5-4, the J call TRBJ1-2; D unclear. Per germline, CDR1 SGHNT and CDR2 YYREEE (reference sequence). V lost 0 bases and J lost 4, with 10 bases in between. The CDR3 length is 14 residues. The CDR3 reads CASSLVGGIYGYTF. Written as DNA, the CDR3 is TGTGCCAGCAGCTTGGTAGGCGGAATCTATGGCTACACCTTC.

This clone was counted only a few times. The chain joins TRBV4-1 to TRBJ1-3, with D hard to call. Germline CDR1 reads MGHRA; CDR2 reads YSYEKL. Trimming took off 1 base at V and 0 bases at J, with 19 bases between the two ends. The CDR3 has 19 residues. The CDR3 reads CASSQVLGARTLSGNTIYF. Written as DNA, the CDR3 is TGCGCCAGCAGCCAAGTACTTGGCGCCCGGACTCTCTCTGGAAACACCATATATTTT.

The rearrangement uses TRBV9 and TRBJ1-4; D gene uncertain. The germline V and J ends were trimmed by 0 bases and 4 bases, with 7 bases remaining between them. CDR3 size: 14 residues. Germline V gives CDR1 SGDLS, CDR2 YYNGEE. This CDR3 reads CASSVDDYNEKLFF. In DNA form, the CDR3 reads TGTGCCAGCAGCGTAGATGATTATAATGAAAAACTGTTTTTT. The full variable domain, completed using reference TRBV9 and TRBJ1-4, is DSGVTQTPKHLITATGQRVTLRCSPRSGDLSVYWYQQSLDQGLQFLIQYYNGEERAKGNILERFSAQQFPDLHSELNLSSLELGDSALYFCASSVDDYNEKLFFGSGTQLSVL.

V usage is TRBV5-1 and J usage is TRBJ1-6, with TRBD1 matching 8 bases. J gave up 7 bases and V 5 bases, and 2 bases lay outside the gene matches. This CDR3 is built from 13 residues. The germline V gene encodes CDR1 SGHRS and CDR2 YFSETQ. The CDR3 bases are TGCGCCAGCAGGTGGGACAGGAATTCACCCCTCCACTTT. This encodes CASRWDRNSPLHF.

V usage is TRBV9 and J usage is TRBJ1-3, with 10 bases lining up with TRBD1. The germline gives CDR1 SGDLS, CDR2 YYNGEE. The CDR3 sequence is 16 residues long. Germline trimming cut 0 bases from V and 4 bases from J; bases unmatched to any gene: 4. CDR3 in amino acids: CASSVADRGHGNTIYF. CDR3 coding DNA: TGTGCCAGCAGCGTAGCCGACAGGGGGCACGGAAACACCATATATTTT.

This clone was recorded once. The chain recombines TRBV5-4 with TRBJ2-7, with TRBD1 identical over 7 bases. This CDR3 is built from 15 residues. V was pared by 2 bases and J by 3 bases, with 8 bases of the junction left unmatched. Germline values: CDR1 SGHNT, CDR2 YYREEE (reference sequence). This CDR3 reads CASSFDLTGIYEQYF. DNA of the CDR3: TGTGCCAGCAGCTTTGATCTGACAGGGATCTACGAGCAGTACTTC.

This chain connects TRBV28 to TRBJ1-6; the match to TRBD1 covers 8 bases. The junction had 13 bases not matched to a gene; V was cut back by 5 bases and J by 10 bases. The CDR3 runs to 16 residues. From germline, CDR1 is MDHEN and CDR2 SYDVKM. The CDR3 bases are TGTGCCAGCAGTCCCCAGGACAGGGACCCGTGGTCACCCCTCCACTTT. As protein: CASSPQDRDPWSPLHF.

The chain is built from TRBV7-6 and TRBJ1-2; no firm D call. Trimming removed 2 bases from V and 8 bases from J, with 12 bases in between. The CDR3 is 13 residues long. Germline V gives CDR1 SGHVS, CDR2 FNYEAQ. The CDR3 nucleotides read TGTGCCAGCAGCTTATTGGGCGGTGGAGGCTACACCTTC. This sequence encodes CASSLLGGGGYTF.

This clone has just a few counts. This chain joins TRBV19 and TRBJ1-2, with D maybe TRBD1 (6 bases). The germline V and J ends were trimmed by 5 bases and 7 bases, with 20 bases remaining between them. The germline gives CDR1 LNHDA, CDR2 SQIVND (reference sequence). There are 15 residues in the CDR3. The DNA of the CDR3 is TGTGCCAGTAGTCGAACCCCTCCGGACAGCGTTGGCTACACCTTC. It is translated as CASSRTPPDSVGYTF.

The chain combines TRBV19 with TRBJ1-2, with D tentatively TRBD1 (5 bases). V was pared by 5 bases and J by 4 bases, with 11 bases between. This CDR3 spans 13 amino acids. Germline V CDR1 and CDR2: LNHDA, SQIVND (reference sequence). The CDR3 bases are TGTGCCAGTAGTCAGGGAAGGGTCTATGGCTACACCTTC. It specifies CASSQGRVYGYTF.

V and J are TRBV14 and TRBJ1-2, with a possible D match to TRBD1 (5 bases). CDR1 SGHDN and CDR2 FVKESK come from the germline V gene. The V end lost 1 base, the J end lost 4 bases, and 16 bases lay between the germline ends. The CDR3 is 16 residues long. CDR3 loop: CASSQVLGPGGYGYTF. CDR3 coding DNA: TGTGCCAGCAGCCAAGTCCTAGGCCCGGGGGGCTATGGCTACACCTTC.

This chain uses TRBV7-2 with TRBJ2-1; D uncertain. The length of the CDR3 is 16 residues. The V gene lost 1 base and the J gene lost 1 base, with 11 bases spanning the gap. The V gene's germline CDR1 is SGHTA and CDR2 FQGNSA. This CDR3 reads CASSLETRFSYNEQFF. In DNA, the CDR3 is TGTGCCAGCAGCTTAGAGACACGGTTTTCCTACAATGAGCAGTTCTTC.

V usage is TRBV11-1 and J usage is TRBJ1-5; TRBD1 agrees at 8 bases. The CDR3 consists of 14 residues. J lost 2 bases, V lost 4 bases, and 1 base had no gene match. Germline loops: CDR1 SGHAT, CDR2 FQDESV (reference sequence). In DNA, the CDR3 is TGTGCCAGCAGCTCGACAGGGGGCAATCAGCCCCAGCATTTT. Translated: CASSSTGGNQPQHF.

This clone was recorded many times. The V call is TRBV19, the J call TRBJ2-5; 9 bases line up with TRBD1. The CDR3 has 13 amino acids. From germline, CDR1 is LNHDA and CDR2 SQIVND (reference sequence). With 4 bases clipped from V and 5 bases from J, the junction kept 2 bases outside the gene matches. CDR3 residues: CASSTGQGETQYF. CDR3 coding DNA: TGTGCCAGTAGTACGGGACAGGGTGAGACCCAGTACTTC.

This clone has just a few counts. The rearrangement uses TRBV28 and TRBJ2-3; 8 bases align to TRBD2. The CDR3 is 14 amino acids. Germline lookup yields CDR1 MDHEN and CDR2 SYDVKM. V was clipped by 6 bases and J by 4 bases; unmatched bases: 6. This CDR3 reads CASSGGGNPDTQYF. For the CDR3, the DNA is TGTGCCAGCAGCGGGGGGGGGAACCCAGATACGCAGTATTTT.

The genes are TRBV7-2 and TRBJ1-5; D not resolved. Looked up from germline, CDR1 is SGHTA and CDR2 is FQGNSA. V was clipped by 0 bases and J by 7 bases, with 7 bases between them. The CDR3 loop spans 13 amino acids. CDR3 amino acids: CASSLARGQPQHF. CDR3 DNA: TGTGCCAGCAGCTTAGCGCGGGGACAGCCCCAGCATTTT.

The chain is built from TRBV6-5 and TRBJ2-7; D unclear. The V end was cut by 0 bases, the J end by 1 base, with 7 bases between. CDR3 length: 14 residues. The germline V gene has CDR1 MNHEY and CDR2 SVGAGI. The CDR3 nucleotides are TGTGCCAGCAGTTACTCCGACGGGTCCTACGAGCAGTACTTC. It translates to CASSYSDGSYEQYF.

The chain employs TRBV6-1 and TRBJ1-3; 9 positions match TRBD1. Trimming cost V 10 bases and J 0 bases; bases outside gene matches: 4. The CDR3 consists of 14 residues. Per the germline V gene, CDR1 is MNHNS and CDR2 is SASEGT. The CDR3, as DNA: TGTGCCATCCGGGACAGGGACTCTGGAAACACCATATATTTT. It is translated as CAIRDRDSGNTIYF.

The chain couples TRBV7-8 to TRBJ2-5, with D possibly being TRBD1 or TRBD2 (5 bases each). Trimming stripped 3 bases from V and 2 bases from J, with 10 bases between. Per the germline V gene, CDR1 is SGHVS and CDR2 is FQNEAQ. The CDR3 sequence is 14 residues long. The CDR3 DNA is TGTGCCAGCAGCTTGCCGGGACGGCAAGAGACCCAGTACTTC. Protein: CASSLPGRQETQYF. Drawing the rest from reference TRBV7-8 and TRBJ2-5, the complete variable domain is GAGVSQSPRYKVAKRGQDVALRCDPISGHVSLFWYQQALGQGPEFLTYFQNEAQLDKSGLPSDRFFAERPEGSVSTLKIQRTQQEDSAVYLCASSLPGRQETQYFGPGTRLLVL.

The rearrangement joins TRBV7-9 to TRBJ1-5; no clear D gene. Germline V gives CDR1 SEHNR, CDR2 FQNEAQ (reference sequence). The V end was cut by 0 bases, the J end by 8 bases, with 14 bases between. CDR3 length equals 15 residues. CDR3 loop: CASSLASPEGKPQHF. CDR3 DNA sequence: TGTGCCAGCAGCTTAGCCTCTCCCGAGGGAAAGCCCCAGCATTTT.

This rearrangement joins TRBV10-1 to TRBJ2-7; TRBD2 is a possible D gene (6 bases). The CDR3 covers 13 residues. Germline lookup yields CDR1 WNHNN and CDR2 SYGVQD (reference sequence). Trimming stripped 2 bases from V and 1 base from J, with 6 bases between. The CDR3 region has the DNA TGCGCCAGCAGTGAGGGGGGGTCCTACGAGCAGTACTTC. Protein sequence: CASSEGGSYEQYF.

The table lists this clone with a few counts. The chain has TRBV12-5 and TRBJ2-2; perhaps TRBD2 as D (6 bases). Germline assignment: CDR1 LGHNT and CDR2 FRNRAP. The CDR3 length is 15 residues. Trimming removed 1 base from V and 7 bases from J, with 13 bases in between. CDR3 in amino acids: CASGLGLGGGGELFF. The CDR3 DNA follows: TGTGCTAGTGGTTTGGGACTAGGAGGCGGCGGGGAGCTGTTTTTT.

The V and J genes are TRBV30 and TRBJ1-1; D not certain. The V gene's germline CDR1 is GTSNPN and CDR2 SVGIG (reference sequence). V lost 0 bases and J 7 bases, leaving 9 bases between the germline ends. The CDR3 spans 12 residues. CDR3 region: CAWSVFSGEAFF. The CDR3 nucleotides read TGTGCCTGGAGTGTATTTTCTGGTGAAGCTTTCTTT.

CDR3 amino acids: CASSELRSPLHF. In DNA form, the CDR3 reads TGTGCCAGCAGTGAGTTACGTTCACCCCTCCACTTT. The chain recombines TRBV2 with TRBJ1-6; D uncertain. The V gene's germline CDR1 is SNHLY and CDR2 FYNNEI. CDR3 length: 12 residues. Deletions cut 3 bases from V and 9 bases from J, with 6 bases between.

The chain couples TRBV7-9 to TRBJ1-2; 7 bases are shared with TRBD1. The trim removed 7 bases at V and 7 bases at J, leaving 12 bases unmatched. CDR1 SEHNR and CDR2 FQNEAQ come from the germline V gene (reference sequence). This CDR3 contains 14 residues. The CDR3 region has the DNA TGTGCCAGCACCGACTCCAGGGGGAGACCTGGCTACACCTTC. Translation gives CASTDSRGRPGYTF.

This clone has just one count. The genes are TRBV27 and TRBJ1-2; 7 nucleotides line up with TRBD1. The junction had 11 bases not matched to a gene; V was cut back by 5 bases and J by 8 bases. From germline, CDR1 is MNHEY and CDR2 SMNVEV (reference sequence). CDR3 size: 14 residues. DNA for the CDR3: TGTGCCAGCAGTCCTCCAGGGGGTCGGGGCGGCTACACCTTC. Translating gives CASSPPGGRGGYTF.

The chain uses TRBV10-3 and TRBJ2-1, with D hard to call. CDR3 length: 13 residues. Trimming pared 5 bases from V and 8 bases from J, leaving 13 bases between. Germline CDR1 reads ENHRY; CDR2 reads SYGVKD. For the CDR3, the DNA is TGTGCCATCAGTATGGGCCGCGACGATGAGCAGTTCTTC. Protein: CAISMGRDDEQFF.

This clone was seen a single time. J is TRBJ1-2 and V is TRBV25-1; D might be TRBD1 (6 bases). Trimming shortened V by 6 bases and J by 8 bases, and 13 bases separated the two germline ends. The CDR3 spans 12 residues. The germline gives CDR1 MGHDK, CDR2 SYGVNS. CDR3 sequence (DNA): TGTGCCAGCAGACTACAGGGTCCCGGCTACACCTTC. Translating it yields CASRLQGPGYTF.

The chain couples TRBV20-1 to TRBJ2-7; D ambiguous. This CDR3 comprises 11 residues. Germline V CDR1 and CDR2: DFQATT, SNEGSKA (reference sequence). Trimming removed 4 bases at V and 3 bases at J, with 7 bases between. The CDR3 nucleotides are TGCAGTGCTATGACCTACTACGAGCAGTACTTC. As protein: CSAMTYYEQYF.